The present entry profiles one T cell receptor beta chain with its context. The target antigen is unknown. Germline V CDR1 and CDR2: MDHEN, SYDVKM. V was clipped by 5 bases and J by 0 bases, with 8 bases between them. CDR3 length: 14 residues. These data originate in a study of glioma-infiltrating T cells after dendritic cell vaccination. The primer mix had 60 V beta and 13 J beta primers. The assay was immunoSEQ multiplex PCR, and TCRdb's table has in-frame clones only and misses some. Among about 64,000 clones listed, 75% to 85% were seen once. Study results and limitations: Patients with more pretreatment TILs had longer time to progression and survival. Only a small number of patients had complete blood and tumor samples.

This receptor was identified in a human donor with glioblastoma. The specimen comprised blood, sampled before dendritic cell vaccination. The V gene is TRBV28, the J gene TRBJ1-3; D not resolved. Here the CDR3 reads CASSPFFSGNTIYF. In DNA, the CDR3 is TGTGCCAGCAGTCCCTTTTTCTCTGGAAACACCATATATTTT.